This TCR beta chain stems from a study of OX40 agonist ivuxolimab in advanced cancers. Across the whole study: The dose-escalation group included hepatocellular carcinoma, melanoma, renal cell carcinoma and head and neck cancer. Eligibility rules accepted prior anti-PD-1, anti-PD-L1 or anti-CTLA-4 therapy, and 40% had some. Overall study findings and caveats: At doses 0.1 to 3.0 mg/kg, CD4+ and CD8+ clones expanded.

Assay used: immunoSEQ multiplex PCR; TCRdb lists only in-frame clones, some missing. The table has 30,000 to 35,000 clones, 84% seen once. V shed 4 bases, J shed 2 bases, and the junction held 15 bases outside the gene matches. Germline loops: CDR1 SGHVS, CDR2 FQNEAQ. This CDR3 has 18 residues. This clone showed up just once. Its specificity is not known. The chain has TRBV7-8 and TRBJ2-3; TRBD1 aligns across 7 bases. The material sequenced was CD4+ or CD8+ T cells sorted from blood, taken in a trial of the OX40 agonist ivuxolimab. The TCR originated in an adult with an advanced solid tumor such as melanoma, head and neck, liver or kidney cancer. CDR3 DNA: TGTGCCAGCAGCTCGACGAAACAACAGGGGAACCCCACAGATACGCAGTATTTT. It encodes CASSSTKQQGNPTDTQYF.